A single T cell receptor beta chain is shown here with its context. Its antigen is still unknown. V was clipped by 1 base and J by 6 bases; unmatched bases: 3. There are 16 residues in the CDR3. CDR1 SGHDN and CDR2 FVKESK come from the germline V gene. The sample is drawn from a study of cytomegalovirus exposure and HLA in healthy donors. General study points: An analysis that was carried out later associated 16,000 or so TCR beta sequences with HLA alleles at 0.05 false discovery rate. Exclusion applied to some V segments, including TRBV6-2 and TRBV6-3, as they were indistinguishable. Further analysis was carried out later, and it showed several of the most significant clusters appearing linked to common viral pathogens.

This PCR relied on a set of 60 Vbeta primers and 13 Jbeta primers. The repertoire was sequenced with immunoSEQ multiplex PCR; TCRdb's copy has only in-frame clones and lacks some. Counted here are under 170,000 clones, around 75% occurring once; the ten biggest clones make up approximately 3.7%. The specimen was PBMCs. This TCR was recovered from a human donor in good health. V usage is TRBV14 and J usage is TRBJ1-6; 10 bases are a match to TRBD1. CDR3 amino acids: CASSQGRDRGNSPLHF. CDR3 sequence (DNA): TGTGCCAGCAGCCAAGGCCGGGACAGGGGTAATTCACCCCTCCACTTT.